This TCR beta chain was sequenced during a study of blood T cell repertoires in COVID-19. Study in general: Acute and convalescent COVID-19 samples came from the United States, Italy and Spain. The analysed material was cDNA or gDNA that came from T cells, B-cell-depleted T cells, or PBMCs.

CDR3 size: 13 residues. V shed 4 bases, J shed 7 bases, and the junction held 7 bases outside the gene matches. Per germline, CDR1 SGHRS and CDR2 YFSETQ. Per the authors' pipeline: Amplification of reference gene primers was used by the study to estimate nucleated cell counts. Sequenced by immunoSEQ multiplex PCR; TCRdb stores in-frame clones only, minus some. V and J calls and clone size follow that table, whereas D and trimming were derived from the DNA. The repertoire consists of over 150,000 clones, with about 80% occurring once and the leading ten covering about 29%. The TCR was taken from a woman aged 60-70 years with acute or convalescent COVID-19. The sample was peripheral blood. V and J are TRBV5-1 and TRBJ1-1; TRBD1 matches at 7 bases. For the CDR3, the DNA is TGCGCCAGCAGCGGCAGGGGGAGAGTTGAAGCTTTCTTT. It translates to CASSGRGRVEAFF.